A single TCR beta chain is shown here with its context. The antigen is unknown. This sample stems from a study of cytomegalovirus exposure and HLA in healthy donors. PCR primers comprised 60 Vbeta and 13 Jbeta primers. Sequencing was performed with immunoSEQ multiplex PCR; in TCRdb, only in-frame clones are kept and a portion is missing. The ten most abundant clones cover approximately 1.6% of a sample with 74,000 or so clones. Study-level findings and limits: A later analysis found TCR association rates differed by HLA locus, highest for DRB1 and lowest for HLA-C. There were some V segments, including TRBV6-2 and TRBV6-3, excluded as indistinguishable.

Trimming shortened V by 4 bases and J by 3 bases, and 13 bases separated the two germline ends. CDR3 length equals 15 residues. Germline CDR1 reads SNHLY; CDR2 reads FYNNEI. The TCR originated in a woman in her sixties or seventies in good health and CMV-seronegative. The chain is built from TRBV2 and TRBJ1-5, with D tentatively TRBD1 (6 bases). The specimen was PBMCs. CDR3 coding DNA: TGTGCCAGCAGTGTACAAGGGGGAAACAATCAGCCCCAGCATTTT. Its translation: CASSVQGGNNQPQHF.